Presented here are 31 T cell receptor beta chains from one specimen sequenced in a study of blood T cell repertoires in COVID-19. Assay used: immunoSEQ multiplex PCR; TCRdb lists only in-frame clones, some missing. Seen here are about 170,000 clones, around 84% observed once, and the top ten hold more than 12%. Specimen: peripheral blood. These receptors originate from an older woman with COVID-19, enrolled during active disease.

This rearrangement joins TRBV2 to TRBJ2-7; D ambiguous. Trimming cost V 6 bases and J 7 bases, with 19 bases left between them. CDR1 is SNHLY, CDR2 FYNNEI, per germline. The length of the CDR3 is 14 residues. The DNA of the CDR3 is TGTGCCAGCAGCTCCTGGGCAGGAACGAGAGAGCAGTACGTC. This gives the protein CASSSWAGTREQYV.

The chain couples TRBV11-2 to TRBJ2-1, with no clear D. V was clipped by 1 base and J by 0 bases, with 13 bases between them. This CDR3 is 17 amino acids long. CDR1 is SGHAT and CDR2 is FQNNGV in the germline V gene. The chain's CDR3 is CASSLGSLVSSYNEQFF. The CDR3 bases are TGTGCCAGCAGCTTAGGGTCTCTAGTTAGCTCCTACAATGAGCAGTTCTTC.

This chain connects TRBV7-9 to TRBJ1-3, with 7 bases that match TRBD1. The J segment lost 0 bases and the V segment lost 5 bases, leaving 7 bases of the junction unmatched. CDR3 size: 16 residues. CDR1 and CDR2 (germline): SEHNR, FQNEAQ (reference sequence). The CDR3 loop reads CASSRLGQRSGNTIYF. The CDR3 DNA reads as TGTGCCAGCAGCCGCCTGGGACAGCGCTCTGGAAACACCATATATTTT.

The V and J genes are TRBV28 and TRBJ1-2, with 9 bases matching TRBD1. This CDR3 is 15 amino acids long. The V and J ends lost 4 bases and 5 bases, in that order; junction bases with no gene match: 8. Germline values: CDR1 MDHEN, CDR2 SYDVKM. CDR3 sequence reads: CASSSRADRGYGYTF. Written as DNA, the CDR3 is TGTGCCAGCAGTTCGAGGGCGGACAGGGGTTATGGCTACACCTTC.

The chain uses TRBV19 and TRBJ2-2, with 9 bases lining up with TRBD2. V shed 10 bases, J shed 6 bases, and the junction held 9 bases outside the gene matches. The CDR3 is 14 amino acids. Germline assignment: CDR1 LNHDA and CDR2 SQIVND (reference sequence). The CDR3 coding sequence is TGTGCCATCCGAGCGGGAGGTATGGCCGGGGAGCTGTTTTTT. Its protein is CAIRAGGMAGELFF. Drawing the rest from reference TRBV19 and TRBJ2-2, the complete variable domain is DGGITQSPKYLFRKEGQNVTLSCEQNLNHDAMYWYRQDPGQGLRLIYYSQIVNDFQKGDIAEGYSVSREKKESFPLTVTSAQKNPTAFYLCAIRAGGMAGELFFGEGSRLTVL.

V and J are TRBV5-4 and TRBJ2-1; TRBD1 is a possible D gene (5 bases). With 4 bases removed from V and 5 bases from J, the gap between germline ends came to 19 bases. The CDR3 length is 16 residues. CDR1 SGHNT and CDR2 YYREEE come from the germline V gene (reference sequence). The CDR3 protein is CASSVVNSGRNNEQFF. The CDR3 bases are TGTGCCAGCAGCGTGGTAAATTCAGGGCGGAACAATGAGCAGTTCTTC. The full variable domain, completed using reference TRBV5-4 and TRBJ2-1, is ETGVTQSPTHLIKTRGQQVTLRCSSQSGHNTVSWYQQALGQGPQFIFQYYREEENGRGNFPPRFSGLQFPNYSSELNVNALELDDSALYLCASSVVNSGRNNEQFFGPGTRLTVL.

The chain joins TRBV30 to TRBJ2-2; 11 bases are shared with TRBD2. CDR3 length: 16 amino acids. V lost 3 bases, J lost 8 bases, and 11 bases stayed unmatched. Germline CDR1 GTSNPN, CDR2 SVGIG (reference sequence). The CDR3 nucleotides read TGTGCCTGGAGCCCCCCGGGACTAGCGGATGTGGGGGAGCTGTTTTTT. The encoded protein is CAWSPPGLADVGELFF.

The chain couples TRBV3-1 (or the pseudogene TRBV3-2) to TRBJ2-4; tentatively, D is TRBD1 (5 bases). Trimming shortened V by 4 bases and J by 6 bases, and 10 bases separated the two germline ends. The CDR3 sequence is 13 residues long. CDR1 is LGHDT and CDR2 is YNNKEL in the germline V gene (reference sequence). The CDR3: CASSPGRANIQYF. CDR3 nucleotides: TGTGCCAGCAGCCCCGGCAGGGCAAACATTCAGTACTTC.

With respect to this clone: Other DNA sequences in this specimen translate into the identical CDR3. This chain uses TRBV27 with TRBJ2-7, with D hard to call. Germline V gene sequence: CDR1 MNHEY, CDR2 SMNVEV (reference sequence). CDR3 length: 13 residues. V lost 0 bases and J 3 bases, leaving 6 bases between the germline ends. The CDR3 sequence: CASSLSGSYEQYF. CDR3 DNA sequence: TGTGCCAGCAGTTTATCGGGCAGCTACGAGCAGTACTTC.

The chain carries TRBV4-2 and TRBJ1-2; TRBD1 agrees at 8 bases. The trim removed 7 bases at V and 3 bases at J, leaving 13 bases unmatched. There are 16 residues in the CDR3. The germline gives CDR1 LGHNA, CDR2 YNFKEQ. DNA for the CDR3: TGTGCCAGCACCATTCCTGGACAGGGTAGTTACTATGGCTACACCTTC. Its translation is CASTIPGQGSYYGYTF.

V is TRBV28 and J is TRBJ2-7, with no clear D. The CDR3 covers 11 residues. From germline, CDR1 is MDHEN and CDR2 SYDVKM. V lost 10 bases, J lost 0 bases, and 7 bases lay in between. CDR3 protein: CAIQDSYEQYF. Written as DNA, the CDR3 is TGTGCCATCCAGGACTCCTACGAGCAGTACTTC. Filled out from reference TRBV28 and TRBJ2-7, the complete variable domain reads DVKVTQSSRYLVKRTGEKVFLECVQDMDHENMFWYRQDPGLGLRLIYFSYDVKMKEKGDIPEGYSVSREKKERFSLILESASTNQTSMYLCAIQDSYEQYFGPGTRLTVT.

Only a few counts were recorded for this clone. The genes are TRBV18 and TRBJ1-1, with D possibly TRBD1 on 5 matching bases. V was trimmed by 7 bases and J by 4 bases, leaving 19 bases between them. In germline, CDR1 is KGHSH, CDR2 LQKENI. CDR3 length equals 15 residues. The CDR3 loop is CASLLFEGRGTEAFF. In DNA, the CDR3 is TGTGCCAGCTTGCTCTTTGAGGGGCGGGGCACTGAAGCTTTCTTT.

V and J are TRBV28 and TRBJ2-1; 12 nucleotides agree with TRBD2. Trimming removed 6 bases from V and 5 bases from J; junction bases left unmatched: 8. This CDR3 has 16 amino acids. The germline V gene encodes CDR1 MDHEN and CDR2 SYDVKM. CDR3 DNA: TGTGCCAGCAGCAGACACCTAGCGGGGGGGCACAATGAGCAGTTCTTC. It codes for CASSRHLAGGHNEQFF.

Note on this clone: Germline is not matched at one junction end, which may reflect a read error. The sample carries other DNA sequences with the same CDR3. The chain joins TRBV6-5 to TRBJ1-1, with TRBD1 matching 7 bases. The germline gives CDR1 MNHEY, CDR2 SVGAGI. This CDR3 region has 14 residues. The CDR3 reads CASSPPGGITEAFF. The CDR3 coding sequence is TGTGCCAGCAGTCCCCCAGGGGGGATCACTGAAGCCTTCTTT.

The chain combines TRBV5-1 with TRBJ2-2; the D is unclear. The CDR3 length is 15 residues. Germline loops: CDR1 SGHRS, CDR2 YFSETQ. The V end lost 6 bases, the J end lost 3 bases, and 15 bases lay between the germline ends. CDR3 in amino acids: CASTTALGYTGELFF. In DNA, the CDR3 is TGCGCCAGCACTACGGCCCTGGGCTACACCGGGGAGCTGTTTTTT.

The chain combines TRBV5-1 with TRBJ2-1; 7 bases match TRBD1. Germline V gene lookup returns CDR1 SGHRS and CDR2 YFSETQ. V shed 4 bases and J 0 bases; nucleotides not matched to a gene: 7. CDR3 length: 16 amino acids. This CDR3 is CASSTGTESSYNEQFF. The CDR3 DNA sequence: TGCGCCAGCAGCACCGGGACAGAGAGCTCCTACAATGAGCAGTTCTTC.

V gene TRBV9 combines with J gene TRBJ1-4, with TRBD1 matching 7 bases. Germline loops: CDR1 SGDLS, CDR2 YYNGEE. V lost 4 bases, J lost 4 bases, and 7 bases stayed unmatched. The CDR3 covers 15 residues. CDR3 DNA sequence: TGTGCCAGCAGCTCAGGGACAGAGATTAATGAAAAACTGTTTTTT. It encodes CASSSGTEINEKLFF.

This chain connects TRBV30 to TRBJ2-4, with TRBD1 matching over 9 bases. In germline, CDR1 is GTSNPN, CDR2 SVGIG (reference sequence). The CDR3 length is 16 residues. J lost 2 bases, V lost 2 bases, and 7 bases had no gene match. The CDR3 sequence is CAWSPGTGISKNIQYF. For the CDR3, the DNA is TGTGCCTGGAGTCCCGGGACAGGGATTTCCAAAAACATTCAGTACTTC. Combining the CDR3 with reference TRBV30 and TRBJ2-4 gives the whole variable domain SQTIHQWPATLVQPVGSPLSLECTVEGTSNPNLYWYRQAAGRGLQLLFYSVGIGQISSEVPQNLSASRPQDRQFILSSKKLLLSDSGFYLCAWSPGTGISKNIQYFGAGTRLSVL.

The gene calls are TRBV19 and TRBJ2-6, with 7 bases lining up with TRBD2. The V gene's germline CDR1 is LNHDA and CDR2 SQIVND (reference sequence). The length of the CDR3 is 19 residues. The V gene end was trimmed by 6 bases and the J gene end by 0 bases; junction bases not matched to a gene: 14. CDR3 nucleotide sequence: TGTGCCAGTAGACCCCCCTCGGGACTAAGACTCTCTGGGGCCAACGTCCTGACTTTC. It yields the protein CASRPPSGLRLSGANVLTF.

The V call is TRBV3-1 (or the pseudogene TRBV3-2), the J call TRBJ1-1; D gene uncertain. The ends were cut back, 0 bases at V and 3 bases at J, with 11 bases in the middle. The germline gives CDR1 LGHDT, CDR2 YNNKEL (reference sequence). The CDR3 spans 15 residues. The CDR3 spells CASSQDYGVHTEAFF. CDR3 DNA sequence: TGTGCCAGCAGCCAAGATTACGGGGTTCACACTGAAGCTTTCTTT.

V is TRBV18 and J is TRBJ2-1; 7 bases are shared with TRBD1. The J segment lost 4 bases and the V segment lost 0 bases, leaving 3 bases of the junction unmatched. This CDR3 comprises 15 residues. Germline CDR1 KGHSH, CDR2 LQKENI. The CDR3 spells CASSPPGQLYNEQFF. CDR3 bases: TGTGCCAGCTCACCACCGGGACAGCTTTACAATGAGCAGTTCTTC. The full variable domain, rest sourced from reference TRBV18 and TRBJ2-1, is NAGVMQNPRHLVRRRGQEARLRCSPMKGHSHVYWYRQLPEEGLKFMVYLQKENIIDESGMPKERFSAEFPKEGPSILRIQQVVRGDSAAYFCASSPPGQLYNEQFFGPGTRLTVL.

CDR3 region: CASSPTTSNYGYTF. CDR3 DNA: TGCGCCAGCAGCCCGACAACTTCTAACTATGGCTACACCTTC. The genes are TRBV5-1 and TRBJ1-2; no clear D gene. V was shortened by 4 bases and J by 0 bases, with 10 bases between the two germline ends. CDR1 is SGHRS and CDR2 is YFSETQ in the germline V gene. CDR3 length: 14 residues. Full variable domain (remainder filled in from reference TRBV5-1 and TRBJ1-2): KAGVTQTPRYLIKTRGQQVTLSCSPISGHRSVSWYQQTPGQGLQFLFEYFSETQRNKGNFPGRFSGRQFSNSRSEMNVSTLELGDSALYLCASSPTTSNYGYTFGSGTRLTVV.

V gene TRBV11-2 combines with J gene TRBJ2-5; D unresolved. There are 15 residues in the CDR3. The V end was cut by 0 bases, the J end by 5 bases, with 13 bases between. Per the germline V gene, CDR1 is SGHAT and CDR2 is FQNNGV. CDR3 in amino acids: CASSLDYRGRETQYF. DNA of the CDR3: TGTGCCAGCAGCTTAGATTACCGCGGCCGGGAGACCCAGTACTTC.

This chain connects TRBV18 to TRBJ1-1, with D maybe TRBD1 (5 bases). Trimming removed 2 bases from V and 4 bases from J, with 11 bases in between. CDR3 length: 14 residues. The germline gives CDR1 KGHSH, CDR2 LQKENI. The CDR3 is CASSPGQGGTEAFF. In DNA form, the CDR3 reads TGTGCCAGCTCACCAGGGCAGGGAGGCACTGAAGCTTTCTTT.

The V call is TRBV12-5, the J call TRBJ2-5; perhaps TRBD2 as D (6 bases). Germline V gene lookup returns CDR1 LGHNT and CDR2 FRNRAP. This CDR3 is built from 13 residues. V was shortened by 7 bases and J by 2 bases, with 11 bases between the two germline ends. The CDR3 DNA sequence: TGTGCTAGTGAAGAGGCGGGGCAAGAGACCCAGTACTTC. It is translated as CASEEAGQETQYF.

The rearrangement links TRBV6-5 to TRBJ2-5; D remains ambiguous. Germline-derived CDR1 and CDR2 are MNHEY and SVGAGI. Trimming left V 7 bases short and J 3 bases short, with 12 bases between. The CDR3 covers 13 residues. The CDR3 protein is CASTTIGEETQYF. Written as DNA, the CDR3 is TGTGCCAGCACCACCATCGGAGAAGAGACCCAGTACTTC.

This clone occurred once. CDR3 sequence reads: CASSLRSGGGEQYF. Here the CDR3 DNA reads TGTGCCAGCAGCCTTAGGTCGGGGGGAGGGGAGCAGTACTTC. V is TRBV7-8 and J is TRBJ2-7; 7 nucleotides line up with TRBD2. This CDR3 has 14 residues. CDR1 is SGHVS and CDR2 is FQNEAQ in the germline V gene. The junction had 11 bases not matched to a gene; V was cut back by 5 bases and J by 7 bases.

The chain carries TRBV27 and TRBJ2-7; 8 nucleotides line up with TRBD1. V shed 2 bases, J shed 4 bases, and the junction held 13 bases outside the gene matches. Germline V gene data show CDR1 as MNHEY and CDR2 as SMNVEV (reference sequence). The CDR3 totals 17 residues. CDR3: CASSLTSRGRKRYEQYF. The CDR3 DNA reads as TGTGCCAGCAGTTTAACATCCAGGGGGCGAAAAAGGTACGAGCAGTACTTC.

The CDR3 loop reads CASSLGRIYEQYF. CDR3 DNA sequence: TGTGCCAGCAGCTTGGGCAGGATCTACGAGCAGTACTTC. This chain uses TRBV5-6 with TRBJ2-7; D not resolved. The V and J ends lost 0 bases and 3 bases respectively, with 7 bases between them. Germline V gene lookup returns CDR1 SGHDT and CDR2 YYEEEE. The CDR3 is 13 amino acids. Complete variable domain (other parts from reference TRBV5-6 and TRBJ2-7): DAGVTQSPTHLIKTRGQQVTLRCSPKSGHDTVSWYQQALGQGPQFIFQYYEEEERQRGNFPDRFSGHQFPNYSSELNVNALLLGDSALYLCASSLGRIYEQYFGPGTRLTVT.

The chain recombines TRBV9 with TRBJ1-1; 8 nucleotides line up with TRBD1. The ends lost 0 bases at V and 1 base at J; junction bases unmatched: 14. This CDR3 is 19 amino acids long. Germline V CDR1 and CDR2: SGDLS, YYNGEE. CDR3 bases: TGTGCCAGCAGCGTAGGGTCGGGTCAGGGGGCGCCTCCGAACACTGAAGCTTTCTTT. It specifies CASSVGSGQGAPPNTEAFF.

This chain joins TRBV5-1 and TRBJ2-1, with 8 nucleotides matching TRBD1. After removal of 3 bases from V and 13 bases from J, the junction contained 9 bases not matched to a gene. The CDR3 spans 13 residues. The germline V gene has CDR1 SGHRS and CDR2 YFSETQ. The CDR3 spells CASSSRQGSPQFF. CDR3 bases: TGCGCCAGCAGCTCCCGACAGGGGTCCCCCCAGTTCTTC. Filled out from reference TRBV5-1 and TRBJ2-1, the complete variable domain reads KAGVTQTPRYLIKTRGQQVTLSCSPISGHRSVSWYQQTPGQGLQFLFEYFSETQRNKGNFPGRFSGRQFSNSRSEMNVSTLELGDSALYLCASSSRQGSPQFFGPGTRLTVL.